This T cell receptor beta chain originates from a study of T cell responses to AZD1222 COVID-19 vaccine. For the study at large: Analyses pooled second doses at about 4 or about 12 weeks.

Study-wide results and caveats: In all cases, repertoires were sampled only after the peak T cell response. Seropositive status at baseline applied to only six AZD1222 recipients. Following two doses of AZD1222, Spike-specific TCR breadth and depth rose.

CDR1 is SGDLS and CDR2 is YYNGEE in the germline V gene. The CDR3 spans 12 residues. Trimming left V 0 bases short and J 2 bases short, with 3 bases between. Measured with immunoSEQ multiplex PCR; TCRdb has only the in-frame clones, and not every one. Of about 150,000 clones in the sample, around nine tenths were seen once. As for this clone: The antigen remains unidentified.

This TCR derives from an adult in good health. The material sequenced was peripheral blood, taken on day 0 of AZD1222 vaccination. This chain joins TRBV9 and TRBJ2-7; D gene unclear. The CDR3 DNA reads as TGTGCCAGCAGCGTAGAGACCTACGAGCAGTACTTC. Amino acids: CASSVETYEQYF.